Below are 25 T cell receptor beta chains sequenced from a single sample in a study of identical twins. MiXCR, applied by TCRdb to the 5' RACE reads, yields one record per CDR3 protein. The table records more than 600,000 distinct CDR3 sequences, 15% to 20% of them present only once. These data were also filed under a second study, of T cells expressing NK-cell markers.

The source material was PBMCs. These receptors came from a young woman in good health.

This clonotype was found a few times. This chain links TRBV27 with TRBJ2-2, with a tentative D call TRBD2 (5 bases). This CDR3 contains 14 residues. V was trimmed by 8 bases and J by 1 base, leaving 11 bases between them. The germline gives CDR1 MNHEY, CDR2 SMNVEV (reference sequence). CDR3 coding DNA: TGTGCCAGCGCCAGCGGCGGGAACACCGGGGAGCTGTTTTTT. Its translation: CASASGGNTGELFF.

The gene calls are TRBV6-4 and TRBJ1-2; 8 bases are shared with TRBD1. CDR3 length equals 13 residues. V dropped 2 bases and J dropped 5; count of bases not matched to a gene: 1. Germline-derived CDR1 and CDR2 are MRHNA and SNTAGT. CDR3 amino acids: CASSDGQGYGYTF. Here the CDR3 DNA reads TGTGCCAGCAGTGACGGACAGGGTTATGGCTACACCTTC.

V and J are TRBV7-9 and TRBJ1-1; no reliable D call. In germline, CDR1 is SEHNR, CDR2 FQNEAQ (reference sequence). This CDR3 is built from 15 residues. Deletions cut 8 bases from V and 1 base from J, with 17 bases between. Written as DNA, the CDR3 is TGTGCCAGCCCTAATCTCGGGCAGTCGAACACTGAAGCTTTCTTT. Its translation is CASPNLGQSNTEAFF.

This clonotype has a count of ten or more. The V and J genes are TRBV6-1 and TRBJ2-3, with unresolved D. V lost 7 bases to trimming and J lost 2 bases, with 13 bases between them. This CDR3 is built from 14 residues. Germline loops: CDR1 MNHNS, CDR2 SASEGT. The CDR3 region has the DNA TGTGCCAGCATGTCACAGCTTATCACAGATACGCAGTATTTT. Residues: CASMSQLITDTQYF.

This clonotype was picked up a small number of times. This chain connects TRBV29-1 to TRBJ1-1, with 8 nucleotides matching TRBD1. The germline V gene encodes CDR1 SQVTM and CDR2 ANQGSEA. Losses at the gene ends were 7 bases for V and 4 bases for J; bases not matched to a gene: 5. The CDR3 covers 12 residues. This chain's CDR3 is CSASDRATEAFF. DNA for the CDR3: TGCAGCGCGTCGGACAGGGCCACTGAAGCTTTCTTT.

This chain connects TRBV20-1 to TRBJ2-5, with D possibly TRBD2 on 5 matching bases. V was trimmed by 3 bases and J by 0 bases, leaving 14 bases between them. The CDR3 contains 15 residues. CDR1 is DFQATT and CDR2 is SNEGSKA in the germline V gene (reference sequence). CDR3 region: CSARMSGGYQETQYF. CDR3 in DNA: TGCAGTGCTAGGATGAGCGGAGGCTACCAAGAGACCCAGTACTTC.

The gene calls are TRBV7-9 and TRBJ2-1; either TRBD1 or TRBD2 may supply D (6 bases each). The V gene's germline CDR1 is SEHNR and CDR2 FQNEAQ (reference sequence). The CDR3 has 17 residues. V was clipped by 6 bases and J by 12 bases, with 30 bases between them. DNA for the CDR3: TGTGCCAGCAGGTTGCAGTTTCGGGGGCGCGCTTTCTTCGGGCAGTTCTTC. Its protein product is CASRLQFRGRAFFGQFF.

The chain carries TRBV20-1 and TRBJ2-2; no definite D call. Germline CDR1 DFQATT, CDR2 SNEGSKA (reference sequence). V dropped 3 bases and J dropped 6 bases, with 14 bases sitting between them. This CDR3 comprises 14 residues. CDR3 sequence: CSASSNTFPGELFF. The DNA of the CDR3 is TGCAGTGCTAGCAGTAACACTTTCCCCGGGGAGCTGTTTTTT.

The chain employs TRBV24-1 and TRBJ1-2; D perhaps matches TRBD1 (5 bases). The germline CDR1 and CDR2 sequences are KGHDR and SFDVKD. Trimming pared 4 bases from V and 7 bases from J, leaving 24 bases between. The CDR3 totals 17 residues. The CDR3 reads CATSEAGNELPKFGYTF. The CDR3 DNA follows: TGTGCCACCAGTGAGGCAGGGAACGAATTGCCTAAGTTTGGCTACACCTTC.

This clonotype was counted between two and nine times. This CDR3 is CASRMDGDNEQFF. The CDR3 DNA reads as TGTGCCAGCAGAATGGACGGGGACAATGAGCAGTTCTTC. The chain carries TRBV28 and TRBJ2-1, with D perhaps matching TRBD2 (5 bases). The length of the CDR3 is 13 residues. V was shortened by 6 bases and J by 5 bases, with 11 bases between the two germline ends. CDR1 is MDHEN, CDR2 SYDVKM, per germline.

With regard to this clonotype: Germline is not matched at one junction end, which may reflect a read error. The gene calls are TRBV10-3 and TRBJ2-7; tentative D call: TRBD2 (6 bases). This CDR3 contains 13 residues. Per the germline V gene, CDR1 is ENHRY and CDR2 is SYGVKD. The CDR3 region is CAISEGQDYKQYF. The CDR3 DNA is TGTGCCATCAGTGAAGGTCAGGACTACAAGCAGTACTTC.

V gene TRBV5-1 combines with J gene TRBJ1-1, with a tentative D call TRBD1 (5 bases). The CDR3 runs 14 residues. CDR1 SGHRS and CDR2 YFSETQ come from the germline V gene. Deletions cut 2 bases from V and 3 bases from J, with 11 bases between. The CDR3 loop reads CASSFWGSDTEAFF. CDR3 nucleotides: TGCGCCAGCAGCTTCTGGGGCAGTGACACTGAAGCTTTCTTT. The full variable domain, in which reference TRBV5-1 and TRBJ1-1 provide the parts outside the CDR3, is KAGVTQTPRYLIKTRGQQVTLSCSPISGHRSVSWYQQTPGQGLQFLFEYFSETQRNKGNFPGRFSGRQFSNSRSEMNVSTLELGDSALYLCASSFWGSDTEAFFGQGTRLTVV.

This clonotype has only a few counts. The chain has TRBV20-1 and TRBJ2-3; 13 nucleotides line up with TRBD2. The CDR3 has 19 residues. Trimming at V came to 4 bases and at J to 5 bases, leaving 18 bases not matched to a gene. CDR1 is DFQATT, CDR2 SNEGSKA, per germline (reference sequence). CDR3 DNA sequence: TGCAGTGCTAACCCACCGGGACTAGCGGGGCCTCGTCATCAAGATACGCAGTATTTT. Protein: CSANPPGLAGPRHQDTQYF.

There are a few counts of this clonotype. This chain links TRBV6-2 or TRBV6-3 with TRBJ2-1; maybe TRBD2 (7 bases). V was pared by 11 bases and J by 7 bases, with 27 bases between. In germline, CDR1 is MNHEY, CDR2 SVGEGT. There are 16 residues in the CDR3. The CDR3: CALRELGGGPVNEQFF. DNA of the CDR3: TGTGCCCTAAGGGAACTAGGGGGGGGGCCGGTGAATGAGCAGTTCTTC.

The chain combines TRBV24-1 with TRBJ2-1; the D gene is possibly TRBD2 (5 bases). Trimming removed 4 bases at V and 2 bases at J, with 14 bases between. The CDR3 length is 16 residues. Germline assignment: CDR1 KGHDR and CDR2 SFDVKD. The CDR3 sequence: CATSDGYAGTYNEQFF. The DNA for the CDR3 is TGTGCCACCAGTGACGGCTATGCGGGTACCTACAATGAGCAGTTCTTC.

There are a few counts of this clonotype. The rearrangement uses TRBV5-8 and TRBJ2-3; TRBD1 or TRBD2 may be the D gene (5 bases each). This CDR3 has 15 amino acids. V was shortened by 4 bases and J by 6 bases, with 18 bases between the two germline ends. Germline loops: CDR1 SGHTS, CDR2 YDEGEE. CDR3 in DNA: TGTGCCAGCAGCCGGACGGGACCGCGAATGGATACGCAGTATTTT. It is translated as CASSRTGPRMDTQYF.

Ten or more counts support this clonotype. V usage is TRBV30 and J usage is TRBJ1-1; D ambiguous. The CDR3 contains 14 residues. CDR1 and CDR2 (germline): GTSNPN, SVGIG (reference sequence). The germline V and J ends were trimmed by 0 bases and 5 bases, with 13 bases remaining between them. CDR3 protein: CAWSVSSWSTEAFF. For the CDR3, the DNA is TGTGCCTGGAGTGTATCCTCATGGAGTACTGAAGCTTTCTTT.

The chain has TRBV20-1 and TRBJ1-4; 7 nucleotides agree with TRBD1. V trimming: 6 bases; J trimming: 7 bases; junction bases outside the gene matches: 11. The CDR3 length is 14 residues. Per the germline V gene, CDR1 is DFQATT and CDR2 is SNEGSKA (reference sequence). CDR3 in DNA: TGCAGTGCGATGCTCGGGACAGAACTTGAAAAACTGTTTTTT. Translation gives CSAMLGTELEKLFF.

The rearrangement joins TRBV5-1 to TRBJ2-1; 8 nucleotides agree with TRBD2. Germline V CDR1 and CDR2: SGHRS, YFSETQ. The CDR3 extends over 15 amino acids. Trimming cost V 2 bases and J 4 bases; bases outside gene matches: 5. CDR3 region: CASSLVRGGYNEQFF. DNA for the CDR3: TGCGCCAGCAGCTTAGTACGCGGGGGGTACAATGAGCAGTTCTTC. The full variable domain, completed using reference TRBV5-1 and TRBJ2-1, is KAGVTQTPRYLIKTRGQQVTLSCSPISGHRSVSWYQQTPGQGLQFLFEYFSETQRNKGNFPGRFSGRQFSNSRSEMNVSTLELGDSALYLCASSLVRGGYNEQFFGPGTRLTVL.

This clonotype was detected many times. The chain couples TRBV6-2 or TRBV6-3 to TRBJ2-1; D may be TRBD2 (6 bases). V lost 4 bases and J lost 3, with 7 bases in between. The germline gives CDR1 MNHEY, CDR2 SVGEGT. The CDR3 runs to 13 residues. The CDR3 spells CASSSGDYNEQFF. In DNA form, the CDR3 reads TGTGCCAGCAGTTCGGGGGACTACAATGAGCAGTTCTTC.

V and J are TRBV7-8 and TRBJ1-2; 7 bases are shared with TRBD1. CDR3 length: 14 amino acids. The germline CDR1 and CDR2 sequences are SGHVS and FQNEAQ. Trimming cost V 5 bases and J 3 bases; bases outside gene matches: 6. CDR3 coding DNA: TGTGCCAGCAGCCCGAGGGGGCTTTACTATGGCTACACCTTC. Its protein product is CASSPRGLYYGYTF.

This clonotype was detected only a few times. V is TRBV3-1 and J is TRBJ1-5; D not resolved. The CDR3 length is 14 residues. Trimming took 4 bases from V and 2 from J, leaving 9 bases between them. Germline loops: CDR1 LGHDT, CDR2 YNNKEL (reference sequence). This chain's CDR3 is CASSLSIGNQPQHF. The CDR3, as DNA: TGTGCCAGCAGCCTTTCCATAGGCAATCAGCCCCAGCATTTT.

V and J are TRBV10-3 and TRBJ2-7; D call uncertain. Per the germline V gene, CDR1 is ENHRY and CDR2 is SYGVKD. Trimming removed 3 bases at V and 2 bases at J, with 5 bases between. This CDR3 is built from 12 residues. This CDR3 is CAISDPTYEQYF. The CDR3 DNA is TGTGCCATCAGTGACCCGACCTACGAGCAGTACTTC.

This clonotype was counted between two and nine times. V is TRBV11-3 and J is TRBJ2-1; possibly TRBD1 for D (6 bases). V was pared by 5 bases and J by 5 bases, with 16 bases between. The V gene's germline CDR1 is SGHNT and CDR2 YENEEA. CDR3 size: 15 residues. CDR3 nucleotides: TGTGCCAGCAGCCCGAGGGGGACATCGGACAATGAGCAGTTCTTC. Amino acid sequence: CASSPRGTSDNEQFF. The whole variable domain, filled in from reference TRBV11-3 and TRBJ2-1, reads EAGVVQSPRYKIIEKKQPVAFWCNPISGHNTLYWYLQNLGQGPELLIRYENEEAVDDSQLPKDRFSAERLKGVDSTLKIQPAELGDSAVYLCASSPRGTSDNEQFFGPGTRLTVL.

In this sample, this clonotype turned up many times. The V and J genes are TRBV5-1 and TRBJ2-1; 11 nucleotides agree with TRBD2. The CDR3 length is 13 residues. CDR1 and CDR2 (germline): SGHRS, YFSETQ. The V segment lost 7 bases and the J segment 9 bases; nucleotides outside the gene matches: 6. CDR3 in amino acids: CASALAGEGEQFF. The CDR3 nucleotides read TGCGCCAGCGCACTAGCGGGGGAGGGTGAGCAGTTCTTC.